This record looks at one TCR beta chain sequence and its context. Its antigen is undetermined. CDR1 is MDHEN, CDR2 SYDVKM, per germline. CDR3 length: 14 amino acids. Trimming took off 6 bases at V and 3 bases at J, with 12 bases between the two ends. This record belongs to a study of cytomegalovirus exposure and HLA in healthy donors. Study-level results: In the roughly 120 validation repertoires, a later analysis found that first-cohort TCR clusters tended to co-occur. The study put under 200 TCR beta chains on its list as cytomegalovirus-associated. Rare TCR sequences dominated, though some public TCRs recurred in many donors.

Profiled with immunoSEQ multiplex PCR; TCRdb holds only in-frame clones, not every one. The sample lists some 120,000 clones; over 85% were seen once. The TCR was taken from a woman aged 18 to 35 in good health and CMV-seronegative. Sequences were obtained from PBMCs. V is TRBV28 and J is TRBJ1-5, with D possibly being TRBD1 (6 bases). The CDR3 reads CASSQTGPNQPQHF. CDR3 sequence (DNA): TGTGCCAGCAGCCAGACAGGTCCCAATCAGCCCCAGCATTTT. The entire variable domain, with the rest obtained from reference TRBV28 and TRBJ1-5, is as follows: DVKVTQSSRYLVKRTGEKVFLECVQDMDHENMFWYRQDPGLGLRLIYFSYDVKMKEKGDIPEGYSVSREKKERFSLILESASTNQTSMYLCASSQTGPNQPQHFGDGTRLSIL.